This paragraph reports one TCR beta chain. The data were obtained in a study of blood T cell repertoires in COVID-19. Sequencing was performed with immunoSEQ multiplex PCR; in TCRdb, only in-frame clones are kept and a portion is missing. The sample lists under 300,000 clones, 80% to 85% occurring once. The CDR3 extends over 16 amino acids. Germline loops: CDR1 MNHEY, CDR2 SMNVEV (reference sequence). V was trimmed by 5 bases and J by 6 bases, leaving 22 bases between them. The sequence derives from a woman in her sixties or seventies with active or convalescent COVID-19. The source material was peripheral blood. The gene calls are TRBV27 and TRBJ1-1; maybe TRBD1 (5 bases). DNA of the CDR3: TGTGCCAGCAGTCCCTACCGAAGGACAACTGGCGCTGAAGCTTTCTTT. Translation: CASSPYRRTTGAEAFF.